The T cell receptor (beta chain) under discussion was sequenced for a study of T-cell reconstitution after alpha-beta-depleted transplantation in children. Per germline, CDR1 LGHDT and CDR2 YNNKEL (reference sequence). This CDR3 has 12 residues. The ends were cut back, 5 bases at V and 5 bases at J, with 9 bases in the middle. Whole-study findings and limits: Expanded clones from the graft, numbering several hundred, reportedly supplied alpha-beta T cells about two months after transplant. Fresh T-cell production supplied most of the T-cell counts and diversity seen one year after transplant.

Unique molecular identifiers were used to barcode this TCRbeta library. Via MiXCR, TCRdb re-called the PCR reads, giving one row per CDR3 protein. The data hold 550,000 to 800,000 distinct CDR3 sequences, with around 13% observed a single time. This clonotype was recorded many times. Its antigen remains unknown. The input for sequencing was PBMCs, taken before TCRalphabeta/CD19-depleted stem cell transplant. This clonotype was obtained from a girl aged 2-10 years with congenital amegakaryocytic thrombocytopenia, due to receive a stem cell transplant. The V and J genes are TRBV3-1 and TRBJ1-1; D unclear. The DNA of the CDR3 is TGTGCCAGCAGCGACCTGGGGACTGAAGCTTTCTTT. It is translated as CASSDLGTEAFF. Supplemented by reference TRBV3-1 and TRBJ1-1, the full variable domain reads DTAVSQTPKYLVTQMGNDKSIKCEQNLGHDTMYWYKQDSKKFLKIMFSYNNKELIINETVPNRFSPKSPDKAHLNLHINSLELGDSAVYFCASSDLGTEAFFGQGTRLTVV.